The 21 T cell receptor beta chains below all came from one sample that was sequenced in a study of T-cell memory formation after mild COVID-19. TCRdb ran MiXCR on the 5' RACE reads and lists one entry per CDR3 protein. In the table there are over 130,000 distinct CDR3 sequences, 11% to 15% of which are singletons. The specimen was PBMCs or a T cell subset sorted from them (not recorded which). The receptors were gathered from an adult woman who had mild COVID-19 (a few samples of this study predate the infection). Cell type and time point are not known.

This clonotype showed up many times. CDR3 protein: CSARLAYEQYF. CDR3 bases: TGCAGTGCTAGACTAGCCTACGAGCAGTACTTC. This rearrangement joins TRBV20-1 to TRBJ2-7; D remains unclear. CDR1 and CDR2 (germline): DFQATT, SNEGSKA (reference sequence). Trimming left V 2 bases short and J 2 bases short, with 4 bases between. This CDR3 is 11 amino acids long.

This clonotype was counted only a few times. The rearrangement links TRBV5-1 to TRBJ2-1; D may be TRBD1 (5 bases). The V end lost 1 base, the J end lost 6 bases, and 8 bases lay between the germline ends. The V gene's germline CDR1 is SGHRS and CDR2 YFSETQ. The CDR3 extends over 13 amino acids. The CDR3 DNA reads as TGCGCCAGCAGCTTGCAGGGTTTCAATGAGCAGTTCTTC. It codes for CASSLQGFNEQFF.

This sequence joins TRBV21-1 and TRBJ1-5. TRBV21-1 is assigned pseudogene status. The CDR3 consists of 16 residues. CDR3 sequence: CASSKTIFLTYQPQHF. The CDR3 region has the DNA TGTGCCAGCAGCAAAACAATATTCCTGACTTATCAGCCCCAGCATTTT.

This clonotype has a count of ten or more. The rearrangement uses TRBV5-6 and TRBJ2-1, with 7 positions matching TRBD2. Trimming at V came to 2 bases and at J to 7 bases, leaving 0 bases not matched to a gene. Per the germline V gene, CDR1 is SGHDT and CDR2 is YYEEEE. The CDR3 sequence is 12 residues long. The CDR3 is CASSLAGNEQFF. Here the CDR3 DNA reads TGTGCCAGCAGCTTAGCGGGGAATGAGCAGTTCTTC.

The chain has TRBV7-9 and TRBJ2-1; 7 bases line up with TRBD2. The J segment lost 2 bases and the V segment lost 1 base, leaving 2 bases of the junction unmatched. The CDR3 consists of 15 residues. Germline values: CDR1 SEHNR, CDR2 FQNEAQ (reference sequence). The CDR3 spells CASSLETSPYNEQFF. CDR3 nucleotide sequence: TGTGCCAGCAGCTTAGAGACTAGCCCCTACAATGAGCAGTTCTTC.

This clonotype was seen more than once but under ten times. The genes are TRBV9 and TRBJ2-7; D tentatively fits TRBD1 or TRBD2 (6 bases each). This CDR3 is built from 14 residues. V was pared by 1 base and J by 5 bases, with 13 bases between. Germline V gene lookup returns CDR1 SGDLS and CDR2 YYNGEE. This CDR3 reads CASSVKGGLDEQYF. The CDR3 nucleotides are TGTGCCAGCAGCGTAAAGGGGGGTCTCGACGAGCAGTACTTC.

This clonotype has a count of ten or more. This rearrangement joins TRBV4-3 to TRBJ2-6; D uncertain. CDR3 size: 17 residues. V lost 0 bases and J lost 0, with 9 bases in between. CDR1 LGHNA and CDR2 YSLEER come from the germline V gene. The CDR3 DNA sequence: TGCGCCAGCAGCCAAGAGTACAGCAGCTCTGGGGCCAACGTCCTGACTTTC. Protein product: CASSQEYSSSGANVLTF.

This clonotype was seen a few times. The J gene is TRBJ2-3, the V gene TRBV7-8; TRBD2 aligns across 8 bases. The trim removed 1 base at V and 6 bases at J, leaving 9 bases unmatched. Germline lookup yields CDR1 SGHVS and CDR2 FQNEAQ. The CDR3 has 16 residues. DNA for the CDR3: TGTGCCAGCAGCTTAGGAAAGCGGGAGTTGATGGATACGCAGTATTTT. Protein product: CASSLGKRELMDTQYF.

This clonotype was counted only a few times. The chain carries TRBV6-5 and TRBJ2-5, with a possible D match to TRBD2 (5 bases). From germline, CDR1 is MNHEY and CDR2 SVGAGI. The CDR3 contains 15 residues. Trimming stripped 2 bases from V and 4 bases from J, with 14 bases between. The CDR3 bases are TGTGCCAGCAGTTACGCTCTAGCACGGGGAGAGACCCAGTACTTC. Translating it yields CASSYALARGETQYF.

This clonotype was observed many times. The J gene is TRBJ2-2, the V gene TRBV6-6; TRBD2 might be the D (5 bases). The CDR3 length is 16 residues. Trimming left V 4 bases short and J 3 bases short, with 15 bases between. Germline V gives CDR1 MNHNY, CDR2 SVGAGI (reference sequence). The CDR3 reads CASSSPAGSHTGELFF. The CDR3 region has the DNA TGTGCCAGCAGTTCCCCGGCGGGCAGCCACACCGGGGAGCTGTTTTTT.

The table lists this clonotype with a few counts. The V gene is TRBV4-3, the J gene TRBJ1-1; 7 nucleotides match TRBD1. V dropped 1 base and J dropped 3; count of bases not matched to a gene: 8. The CDR3 sequence is 16 residues long. CDR1 and CDR2 (germline): LGHNA, YSLEER. The CDR3 region is CASSQGTGVKDTEAFF. The DNA for the CDR3 is TGCGCCAGCAGCCAAGGAACAGGGGTGAAGGACACTGAAGCTTTCTTT.

This chain connects TRBV9 to TRBJ2-7; perhaps D is TRBD1 or TRBD2 (6 bases each). Looked up from germline, CDR1 is SGDLS and CDR2 is YYNGEE. The CDR3 spans 14 residues. V was cut by 5 bases and J by 5 bases, with 17 bases left in between. The CDR3 bases are TGTGCCAGCAGTGAGGGGGGACGGGGGAACGAGCAGTACTTC. This encodes CASSEGGRGNEQYF.

The V and J genes are TRBV20-1 and TRBJ2-7; D might be TRBD2 (5 bases). Germline loops: CDR1 DFQATT, CDR2 SNEGSKA (reference sequence). V lost 3 bases to trimming and J lost 3 bases, with 18 bases between them. CDR3 size: 15 residues. The CDR3 nucleotides are TGCAGTGCTAGCGTCCGGGATCAAGGCAGCTACGAGCAGTACTTC. Residues: CSASVRDQGSYEQYF.

This clonotype has a handful of counts. The genes are TRBV15 and TRBJ1-2; D not resolved. The CDR3 loop spans 14 amino acids. Per germline, CDR1 LNHNV and CDR2 YYDKDF (reference sequence). V lost 5 bases, J lost 6 bases, and 16 bases lay in between. The CDR3 bases are TGTGCCACCAGCCCCTATACGTCGCGGGATGGCTACACCTTC. Translating it yields CATSPYTSRDGYTF. Together with reference TRBV15 and TRBJ1-2, the CDR3 gives the full variable domain: DAMVIQNPRYQVTQFGKPVTLSCSQTLNHNVMYWYQQKSSQAPKLLFHYYDKDFNNEADTPDNFQSRRPNTSFCFLDIRSPGLGDTAMYLCATSPYTSRDGYTFGSGTRLTVV.

This clonotype was seen only a few times. The gene calls are TRBV5-1 and TRBJ2-7; 8 bases align to TRBD1. Germline V gene data show CDR1 as SGHRS and CDR2 as YFSETQ. V trimming: 4 bases; J trimming: 0 bases; junction bases outside the gene matches: 9. The CDR3 is made up of 16 amino acids. This CDR3 is CASSLSSTGDSYEQYF. The CDR3 DNA sequence: TGCGCCAGCAGCCTAAGCTCGACAGGGGACTCCTACGAGCAGTACTTC.

The chain uses TRBV7-8 and TRBJ1-1, with D unclear. Deletions cut 2 bases from V and 3 bases from J, with 10 bases between. The CDR3 spans 14 residues. The V gene's germline CDR1 is SGHVS and CDR2 FQNEAQ. CDR3 protein: CASSLPGWDTEAFF. For the CDR3, the DNA is TGTGCCAGCAGCTTACCCGGGTGGGACACTGAAGCTTTCTTT.

The rearrangement uses TRBV7-9 and TRBJ2-1; 12 bases are a match to TRBD2. Germline V gives CDR1 SEHNR, CDR2 FQNEAQ (reference sequence). This CDR3 comprises 18 residues. The J segment lost 5 bases and the V segment lost 5 bases, leaving 13 bases of the junction unmatched. Here the CDR3 DNA reads TGTGCCAGCAGCCCCTCTAGCGGGAGGGCCCCAGCTAACAATGAGCAGTTCTTC. This sequence encodes CASSPSSGRAPANNEQFF.

This clonotype was counted only a few times. V gene TRBV19 combines with J gene TRBJ2-1; TRBD2 aligns across 9 bases. The CDR3 has 15 amino acids. V lost 3 bases to trimming and J lost 6 bases; unmatched junction nucleotides: 6. The germline gives CDR1 LNHDA, CDR2 SQIVND (reference sequence). The CDR3 spells CASSIGASGINEQFF. The CDR3 DNA reads TGTGCCAGTAGTATTGGGGCTAGCGGGATCAATGAGCAGTTCTTC.

To note about this clonotype: A read error is possible here, since a much larger clone lies one base away. This rearrangement joins TRBV7-8 to TRBJ2-3; 12 positions match TRBD2. This CDR3 contains 15 residues. The germline gives CDR1 SGHVS, CDR2 FQNEAQ. Trimming removed 3 bases from V and 4 bases from J; junction bases left unmatched: 2. The CDR3 DNA is TGTGCCAGCAGCTTGACTAGCGGGAGCCCAGATACGCAGTATTTT. Its translation: CASSLTSGSPDTQYF.

This clonotype was seen a handful of times. The chain couples TRBV12-3 or TRBV12-4 to TRBJ1-2; no clear D gene. The ends were cut back, 0 bases at V and 3 bases at J, with 11 bases in the middle. The CDR3 has 15 residues. CDR3 nucleotide sequence: TGTGCCAGCAGTTTAGCACCCACAGCTTACTATGGCTACACCTTC. Residues: CASSLAPTAYYGYTF.

J is TRBJ1-1 and V is TRBV5-5, with TRBD1 identical over 11 bases. There are 12 residues in the CDR3. V trimming: 9 bases; J trimming: 11 bases; junction bases outside the gene matches: 9. CDR1 is SGHKS and CDR2 is YYEKEE in the germline V gene (reference sequence). CDR3 nucleotides: TGTGCCACCCCGGGACAGGGGGTTATGGCTTTCTTT. The encoded protein is CATPGQGVMAFF.